Listed here are 2 T cell receptor beta chains from one sample, sequenced in a study of blood T cell repertoires in COVID-19. Profiling relied on immunoSEQ multiplex PCR, and the TCRdb table lists in-frame clones only, not all of them. The sample gives 200,000 to 250,000 clones, approximately 83% of which show up once; around 3% is in the top ten. The sequencing input was peripheral blood. The origin of the receptors is a woman in her twenties or thirties who had recovered from COVID-19.

The genes are TRBV28 and TRBJ1-1; D not resolved. V shed 2 bases and J shed 9 bases, with 13 bases lying between them. CDR3 length equals 13 residues. CDR1 and CDR2 (germline): MDHEN, SYDVKM. In DNA form, the CDR3 reads TGTGCCAGCAGTTTAGAGGGTCTTCCGCAAGCTTTCTTT. It specifies CASSLEGLPQAFF.

This chain joins TRBV6-4 and TRBJ2-1; a weak D match, TRBD1 (6 bases). CDR3 length: 13 residues. Deletions cut 7 bases from V and 5 bases from J, with 12 bases between. Germline lookup yields CDR1 MRHNA and CDR2 SNTAGT. CDR3 nucleotide sequence: TGTGCCAGCATTAGGACAGCCGACAATGAGCAGTTCTTC. It translates to CASIRTADNEQFF.